The TCR beta chain under discussion was sequenced for a study of blood T cells in healthy people across ages. PBMCs, at least 7 million per sample, were isolated. A second roughly 7 to 12 cycle PCR used barcoded and J-beta primers. MiXCR was run by TCRdb on the 5' RACE reads, yielding one entry per CDR3 protein. Here the sample spans 1.6 million or so distinct CDR3 sequences, about 31% being singletons. Germline CDR1 PRHDT, CDR2 FYEKMQ (reference sequence). There are 15 residues in the CDR3. V dropped 0 bases and J dropped 6 bases, with 11 bases sitting between them. This TCR derives from a woman younger than 45 in good health. Material for sequencing was blood. This rearrangement joins TRBV13 to TRBJ1-4; D unclear. CDR3 nucleotides: TGTGCCAGCAGCTTAGGCGGAGGGTTACATGAAAAACTGTTTTTT. Translated: CASSLGGGLHEKLFF.